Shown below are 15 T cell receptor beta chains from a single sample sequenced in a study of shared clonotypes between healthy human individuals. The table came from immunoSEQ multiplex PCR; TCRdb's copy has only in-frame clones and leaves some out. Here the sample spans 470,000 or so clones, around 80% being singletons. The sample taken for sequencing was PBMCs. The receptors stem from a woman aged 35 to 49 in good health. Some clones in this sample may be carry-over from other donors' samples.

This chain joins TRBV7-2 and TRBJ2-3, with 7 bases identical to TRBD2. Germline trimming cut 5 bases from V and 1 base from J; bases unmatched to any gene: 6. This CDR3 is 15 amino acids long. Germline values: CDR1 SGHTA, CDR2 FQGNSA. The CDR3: CASSKGAGGTDTQYF. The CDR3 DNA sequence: TGTGCCAGCAGCAAAGGGGCGGGAGGCACAGATACGCAGTATTTT.

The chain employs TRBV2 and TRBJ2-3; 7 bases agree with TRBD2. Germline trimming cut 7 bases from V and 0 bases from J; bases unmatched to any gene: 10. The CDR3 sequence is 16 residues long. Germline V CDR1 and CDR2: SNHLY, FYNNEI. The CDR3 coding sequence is TGTGCCAGCACCCCGATTGGCGGGGGAAGCACAGATACGCAGTATTTT. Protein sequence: CASTPIGGGSTDTQYF.

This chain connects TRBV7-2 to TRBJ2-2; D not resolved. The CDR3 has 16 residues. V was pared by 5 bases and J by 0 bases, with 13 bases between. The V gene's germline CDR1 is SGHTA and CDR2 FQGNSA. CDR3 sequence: CASSTRQKANTGELFF. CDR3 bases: TGTGCCAGCAGCACCAGACAAAAAGCGAACACCGGGGAGCTGTTTTTT.

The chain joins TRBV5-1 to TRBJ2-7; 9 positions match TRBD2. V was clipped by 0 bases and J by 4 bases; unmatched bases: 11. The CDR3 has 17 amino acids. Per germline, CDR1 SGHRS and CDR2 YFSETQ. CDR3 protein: CASSLGPARSGRYEQYF. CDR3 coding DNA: TGCGCCAGCAGCTTGGGCCCCGCGCGTAGCGGGAGATACGAGCAGTACTTC.

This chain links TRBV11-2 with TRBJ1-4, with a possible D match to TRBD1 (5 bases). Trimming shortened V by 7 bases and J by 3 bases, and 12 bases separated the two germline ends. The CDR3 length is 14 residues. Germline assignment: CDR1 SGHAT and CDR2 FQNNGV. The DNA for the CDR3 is TGTGCCAGCAACGGGAGGGGAGCTAATGAAAAACTGTTTTTT. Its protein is CASNGRGANEKLFF.

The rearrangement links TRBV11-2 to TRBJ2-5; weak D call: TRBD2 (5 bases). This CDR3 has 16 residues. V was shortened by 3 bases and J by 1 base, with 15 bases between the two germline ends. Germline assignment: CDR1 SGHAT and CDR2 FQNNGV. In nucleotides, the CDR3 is TGTGCCAGCAGCTTGTGGGGAAGAGGGTTCCAAGAGACCCAGTACTTC. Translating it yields CASSLWGRGFQETQYF.

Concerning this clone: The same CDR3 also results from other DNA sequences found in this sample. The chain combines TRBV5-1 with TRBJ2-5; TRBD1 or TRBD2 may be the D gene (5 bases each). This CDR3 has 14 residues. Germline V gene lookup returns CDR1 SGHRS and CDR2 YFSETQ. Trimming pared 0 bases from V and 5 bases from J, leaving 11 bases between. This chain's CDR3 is CASSLEGRGETQYF. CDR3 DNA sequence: TGCGCCAGCAGCTTGGAGGGGCGCGGGGAGACCCAGTACTTC. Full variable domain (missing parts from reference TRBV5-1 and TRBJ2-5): KAGVTQTPRYLIKTRGQQVTLSCSPISGHRSVSWYQQTPGQGLQFLFEYFSETQRNKGNFPGRFSGRQFSNSRSEMNVSTLELGDSALYLCASSLEGRGETQYFGPGTRLLVL.

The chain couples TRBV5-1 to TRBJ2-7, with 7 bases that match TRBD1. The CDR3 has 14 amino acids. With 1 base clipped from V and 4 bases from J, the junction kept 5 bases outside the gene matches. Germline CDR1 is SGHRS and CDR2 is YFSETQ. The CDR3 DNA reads TGCGCCAGCAGCTTGAGGGACAGAAATTACGAGCAGTACTTC. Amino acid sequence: CASSLRDRNYEQYF. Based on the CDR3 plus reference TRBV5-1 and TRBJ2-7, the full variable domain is KAGVTQTPRYLIKTRGQQVTLSCSPISGHRSVSWYQQTPGQGLQFLFEYFSETQRNKGNFPGRFSGRQFSNSRSEMNVSTLELGDSALYLCASSLRDRNYEQYFGPGTRLTVT.

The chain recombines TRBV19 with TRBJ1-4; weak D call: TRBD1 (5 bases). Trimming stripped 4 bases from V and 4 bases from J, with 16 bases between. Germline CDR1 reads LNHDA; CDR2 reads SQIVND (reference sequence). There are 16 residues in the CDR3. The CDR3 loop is CASSTTGTLFNEKLFF. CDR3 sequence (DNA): TGTGCCAGTAGTACTACCGGGACGCTGTTTAATGAAAAACTGTTTTTT.

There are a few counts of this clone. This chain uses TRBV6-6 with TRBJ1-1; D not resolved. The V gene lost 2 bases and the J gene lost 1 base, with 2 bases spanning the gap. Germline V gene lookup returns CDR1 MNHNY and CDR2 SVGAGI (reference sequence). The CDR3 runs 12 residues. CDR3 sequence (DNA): TGTGCCAGCAGTTACGCGAACACTGAAGCTTTCTTT. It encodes CASSYANTEAFF.

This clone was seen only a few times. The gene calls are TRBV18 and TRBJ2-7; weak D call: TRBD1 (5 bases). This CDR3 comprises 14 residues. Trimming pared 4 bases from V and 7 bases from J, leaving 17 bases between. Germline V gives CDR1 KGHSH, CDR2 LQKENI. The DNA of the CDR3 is TGTGCCAGCTCACTCCAGGGATACATTGGTGAGCAGTACTTC. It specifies CASSLQGYIGEQYF.

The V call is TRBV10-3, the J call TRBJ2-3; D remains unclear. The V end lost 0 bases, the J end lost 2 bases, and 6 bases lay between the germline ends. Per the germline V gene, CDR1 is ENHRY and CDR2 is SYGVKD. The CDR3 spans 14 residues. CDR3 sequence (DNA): TGTGCCATCAGTGAGTCGGAAGACACAGATACGCAGTATTTT. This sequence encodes CAISESEDTDTQYF.

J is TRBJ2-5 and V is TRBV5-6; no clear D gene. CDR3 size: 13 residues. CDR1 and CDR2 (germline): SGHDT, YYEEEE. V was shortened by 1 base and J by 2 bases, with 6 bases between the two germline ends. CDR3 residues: CASSLPTQETQYF. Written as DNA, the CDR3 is TGTGCCAGCAGCTTGCCGACACAAGAGACCCAGTACTTC. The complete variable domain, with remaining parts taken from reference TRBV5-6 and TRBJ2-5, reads DAGVTQSPTHLIKTRGQQVTLRCSPKSGHDTVSWYQQALGQGPQFIFQYYEEEERQRGNFPDRFSGHQFPNYSSELNVNALLLGDSALYLCASSLPTQETQYFGPGTRLLVL.

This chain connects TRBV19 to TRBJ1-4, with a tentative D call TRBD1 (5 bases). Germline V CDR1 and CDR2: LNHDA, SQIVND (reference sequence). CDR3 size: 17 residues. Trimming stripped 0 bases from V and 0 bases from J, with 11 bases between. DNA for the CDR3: TGTGCCAGTAGTATAGATCACAGGTCCCCAACTAATGAAAAACTGTTTTTT. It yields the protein CASSIDHRSPTNEKLFF.

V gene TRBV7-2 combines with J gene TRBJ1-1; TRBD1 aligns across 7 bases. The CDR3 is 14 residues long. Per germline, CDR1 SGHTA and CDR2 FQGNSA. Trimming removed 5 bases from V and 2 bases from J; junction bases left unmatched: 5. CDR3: CASSARDSNTEAFF. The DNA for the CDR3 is TGTGCCAGCAGCGCCCGGGACAGCAACACTGAAGCTTTCTTT.